The clone carrying this T cell receptor (beta chain) was seen a handful of times. Antigen specificity is unknown. This sample is part of a study of cytomegalovirus exposure and HLA in healthy donors. Points from the study as a whole: Looking again later, the authors saw that most CMV-associated TCR beta chains seemed HLA-restricted. Later analysis identified a missense DCLRE1C variant that was linked to TCR beta V- and J-gene trimming. Through in vitro validation, three CMV-associated chains were shown to be specific for CMV antigens. Most sequenced TCRs were rare (though some public TCRs occurred in many donors).

The PCR used 60 Vbeta and 13 Jbeta primers. Using immunoSEQ multiplex PCR, the repertoire was profiled, and TCRdb retains in-frame clones only, with some absent. The repertoire holds some 130,000 clones, with around two thirds as singletons. J lost 4 bases, V lost 7 bases, and 13 bases had no gene match. Germline V lookup: CDR1 SEHNR, CDR2 FQNEAQ (reference sequence). The CDR3 consists of 16 residues. The sequenced material came from PBMCs. The chain is built from TRBV7-9 and TRBJ1-1; TRBD1 matches 9 bases. This receptor was identified in a human donor in good health. DNA for the CDR3: TGTGCCAGCAACTCAAATGGACAGGGGAGGAGCACTGAAGCTTTCTTT. It is translated as CASNSNGQGRSTEAFF.